The next 16 T cell receptor beta chains were all read from a single sample in a study of OX40 agonist ivuxolimab in advanced cancers. Repertoires were generated with immunoSEQ multiplex PCR, while TCRdb's copy carries only in-frame clones and drops some. This table holds approximately 40,000 clones, more than 70% found once. The sample consisted of CD4+ or CD8+ T cells sorted from blood, taken in a trial of the OX40 agonist ivuxolimab. Receptor source: an adult with an advanced solid tumor such as melanoma, head and neck, liver or kidney cancer.

The J gene is TRBJ2-7, the V gene TRBV6-1; no clear D. The CDR3 sequence is 14 residues long. Looked up from germline, CDR1 is MNHNS and CDR2 is SASEGT. V was trimmed by 1 base and J by 0 bases, leaving 7 bases between them. The CDR3 reads CASSEGMFSYEQYF. The CDR3 bases are TGTGCCAGCAGTGAAGGTATGTTCTCCTACGAGCAGTACTTC.

This chain connects TRBV6-1 to TRBJ1-1; weak D call: TRBD1 (6 bases). Germline V lookup: CDR1 MNHNS, CDR2 SASEGT. V was trimmed by 8 bases and J by 2 bases, leaving 12 bases between them. There are 13 residues in the CDR3. DNA of the CDR3: TGTGCCAGCCAGAGGGGGGACAACACTGAAGCTTTCTTT. Translation gives CASQRGDNTEAFF.

The chain joins TRBV7-6 to TRBJ2-1; D is possibly TRBD2 (6 bases). This CDR3 is built from 15 residues. From germline, CDR1 is SGHVS and CDR2 FNYEAQ. The germline V and J ends were trimmed by 5 bases and 0 bases, with 11 bases remaining between them. CDR3 amino acids: CASSPSASSYNEQFF. The CDR3, as DNA: TGTGCCAGCAGCCCTAGCGCGAGCTCCTACAATGAGCAGTTCTTC.

In DNA, the CDR3 is TGTGCCAGCAGCGTCAAGGGGTCCTACAATGAGCAGTTCTTC. Translating gives CASSVKGSYNEQFF. The gene calls are TRBV6-5 and TRBJ2-1; D possibly corresponds to TRBD1 (5 bases). Germline lookup yields CDR1 MNHEY and CDR2 SVGAGI. The CDR3 is 14 amino acids. V shed 6 bases and J shed 1 base, with 10 bases lying between them.

This clone is termed medium-sized. The chain joins TRBV6-5 to TRBJ2-1; D is possibly TRBD2 (6 bases). Germline V CDR1 and CDR2: MNHEY, SVGAGI. This CDR3 is built from 15 residues. With 2 bases removed from V and 7 bases from J, the gap between germline ends came to 15 bases. CDR3 sequence reads: CASSYGAGSENEQFF. CDR3 in DNA: TGTGCCAGCAGTTACGGGGCGGGGAGTGAGAATGAGCAGTTCTTC.

CDR3 bases: TGTGCCAGTAGGAACACCGGGGAGCTGTTTTTT. This sequence encodes CASRNTGELFF. The chain couples TRBV19 to TRBJ2-2; D is ambiguous. This CDR3 spans 11 amino acids. The germline V gene has CDR1 LNHDA and CDR2 SQIVND (reference sequence). V was shortened by 6 bases and J by 1 base, with 0 bases between the two germline ends. The full variable domain, in which reference TRBV19 and TRBJ2-2 provide the parts outside the CDR3, is DGGITQSPKYLFRKEGQNVTLSCEQNLNHDAMYWYRQDPGQGLRLIYYSQIVNDFQKGDIAEGYSVSREKKESFPLTVTSAQKNPTAFYLCASRNTGELFFGEGSRLTVL.

CDR3 sequence reads: CASSPAGGAPHEQYF. The CDR3 bases are TGTGCCAGTAGCCCCGCGGGGGGGGCGCCTCACGAGCAGTACTTC. V gene TRBV19 combines with J gene TRBJ2-7; 9 bases fit TRBD2. In germline, CDR1 is LNHDA, CDR2 SQIVND (reference sequence). Germline trimming cut 6 bases from V and 5 bases from J; bases unmatched to any gene: 11. The CDR3 loop spans 15 amino acids. Supplemented by reference TRBV19 and TRBJ2-7, the full variable domain reads DGGITQSPKYLFRKEGQNVTLSCEQNLNHDAMYWYRQDPGQGLRLIYYSQIVNDFQKGDIAEGYSVSREKKESFPLTVTSAQKNPTAFYLCASSPAGGAPHEQYFGPGTRLTVT.

This chain joins TRBV18 and TRBJ2-7; 9 bases line up with TRBD2. Germline V gene sequence: CDR1 KGHSH, CDR2 LQKENI. This CDR3 is built from 14 residues. Losses at the gene ends were 2 bases for V and 3 bases for J; bases not matched to a gene: 2. CDR3 in amino acids: CASSPGSGSYEQYF. CDR3 sequence (DNA): TGTGCCAGCTCACCAGGTAGCGGGAGCTACGAGCAGTACTTC.

The V and J genes are TRBV27 and TRBJ1-6; D is unresolved. Trimming took off 3 bases at V and 7 bases at J, with 10 bases between the two ends. The CDR3 runs to 14 residues. CDR1 MNHEY and CDR2 SMNVEV come from the germline V gene (reference sequence). CDR3 in DNA: TGTGCCAGCAGTTTTTCTGTCGTAAATTCACCCCTCCACTTT. This translates into CASSFSVVNSPLHF.

V is TRBV4-1 and J is TRBJ2-7; D call uncertain. This CDR3 region has 13 residues. V was pared by 1 base and J by 0 bases, with 4 bases between. The germline gives CDR1 MGHRA, CDR2 YSYEKL. The CDR3 DNA follows: TGCGCCAGCAGCCAAGGTCCCTCCTACGAGCAGTACTTC. This codes for CASSQGPSYEQYF.

The J gene is TRBJ1-1, the V gene TRBV7-9; a weak D match, TRBD1 (5 bases). The CDR3 is made up of 14 amino acids. Trimming left V 3 bases short and J 3 bases short, with 11 bases between. Germline CDR1 SEHNR, CDR2 FQNEAQ (reference sequence). CDR3 residues: CASSFGGMDTEAFF. The CDR3 nucleotides read TGTGCCAGCAGCTTCGGGGGGATGGACACTGAAGCTTTCTTT.

This chain joins TRBV4-1 and TRBJ2-7; 12 bases are shared with TRBD2. J lost 4 bases, V lost 3 bases, and 1 base had no gene match. The CDR3 is made up of 14 amino acids. Germline V gene data show CDR1 as MGHRA and CDR2 as YSYEKL. The CDR3 DNA is TGCGCCAGCAGCCAGACTAGCGGGAGATACGAGCAGTACTTC. Its protein is CASSQTSGRYEQYF.

In this sample, this clone turned up once. The chain employs TRBV6-6 and TRBJ2-7; 9 nucleotides match TRBD1. The CDR3 is made up of 16 amino acids. Trimming took 4 bases from V and 3 from J; bases not matched to a gene: 10. The V gene's germline CDR1 is MNHNY and CDR2 SVGAGI (reference sequence). For the CDR3, the DNA is TGTGCCAGCAGTTTAGCCACCGGGACAGGGAGCTACGAGCAGTACTTC. This codes for CASSLATGTGSYEQYF.

The chain links TRBV27 to TRBJ2-1; no clear D gene. The V and J ends lost 3 bases and 12 bases respectively, with 12 bases between them. The CDR3 totals 12 residues. Germline CDR1 is MNHEY and CDR2 is SMNVEV (reference sequence). CDR3 residues: CASSFPGRGQFF. The CDR3 DNA is TGTGCCAGCAGTTTCCCCGGGCGCGGGCAGTTCTTC.

The chain has TRBV2 and TRBJ2-7; D perhaps matches TRBD1 (7 bases). Between the trimmed V and J ends, which lost 0 bases and 3 bases, there was a span of 15 bases. Germline assignment: CDR1 SNHLY and CDR2 FYNNEI. This CDR3 is 16 amino acids long. CDR3 coding DNA: TGTGCCAGCAGTGAAGCGGCGGCAGGGGGACTCTACGAGCAGTACTTC. Its protein is CASSEAAAGGLYEQYF.

As for this clone: A far larger clone is only one base removed, so a read error is likely. The V and J genes are TRBV4-2 and TRBJ2-3, with TRBD1 as a possible D gene (6 bases). The CDR3 is made up of 17 amino acids. Trimming took off 0 bases at V and 1 base at J, with 14 bases between the two ends. The germline V gene encodes CDR1 LGHNA and CDR2 YNFKEQ. CDR3 region: CASSQDSYRAGTDTQYF. The CDR3 DNA is TGTGCCAGCAGCCAAGATTCTTACAGGGCTGGCACAGATACGCAGTATTTT.